Listed below are T cell receptor beta chains from one sample, sequenced in a study of cytomegalovirus exposure and HLA in healthy donors. TCRdb's copy holds only in-frame clones and misses some; the assay was immunoSEQ multiplex PCR. Its clone listing holds roughly 80,000 clones. The sequencing sample was made of PBMCs. The source of these receptors is a man over 45 in good health and CMV-seropositive. Both conserved end residues are part of each CDR3. A D gene is named only where the DNA matches it firmly.

d_call	j_call	v_call	cdr3_nt	cdr3_aa
TRBD1	TRBJ2-2	TRBV5-6	TGTGCCAGCAGCTCAATTGGACAGGGGGCCACCGGGGAGCTGTTTTTT	CASSSIGQGATGELFF
-	TRBJ1-4	TRBV29-1	TGCAGCTTCCTAACAGGGTTAGGGAATGAAAAACTGTTTTTT	CSFLTGLGNEKLFF
TRBD2	TRBJ2-3	TRBV7-4	TGTGCCAGCAGCTCCCTAGCGGGCAAAGATACGCAGTATTTT	CASSSLAGKDTQYF
-	TRBJ1-6	TRBV6-5	TGTGCCAGCAGTTACCGACAGTTTTTAGGGGATTCACCCCTCCACTTT	CASSYRQFLGDSPLHF
-	TRBJ2-7	TRBV7-9	TGTGCCAGCAGCTCCGCCTACGAGCAGTACTTC	CASSSAYEQYF
TRBD2	TRBJ2-7	TRBV29-1	TGCAGCGTCGGGATTGGACTAGCGGGAGCTAGGTACGAGCAGTACTTC	CSVGIGLAGARYEQYF
-	TRBJ1-2	TRBV5-1	TGCGCCAGCAGCGCGGATGAGAACTATGGCTACACCTTC	CASSADENYGYTF
-	TRBJ2-5	TRBV15	TGTGCCACCAGCTTCCGGGGAAAGGGTCTGGAGACCCAGTACTTC	CATSFRGKGLETQYF
-	TRBJ1-2	TRBV7-9	TGTGCCAGCAGCGGCCTTGGAGCGGGCTACACCTTC	CASSGLGAGYTF
-	TRBJ1-2	TRBV27	TGTGCCAGCAGTTTAGTGGCAGGGGATAACTATGGCTACACCTTC	CASSLVAGDNYGYTF
TRBD1	TRBJ1-2	TRBV28	TGTGCCAGCAGTTCCTCCGCCGGGACAGGGGTGAGTGGCTACACCTTC	CASSSSAGTGVSGYTF
-	TRBJ2-1	TRBV5-4	TGTGCCAGCAGCTTGGTAGACAATGAGCAGTTCTTC	CASSLVDNEQFF
TRBD2	TRBJ2-7	TRBV29-1	TGCAGCGTTCTTTTAGCGGGGGGCTCCTACGAGCAGTACTTC	CSVLLAGGSYEQYF
-	TRBJ2-3	TRBV6-5	TGTGCCAGCAGTTACGGGAGTGATTCGGGTGATACGCAGTATTTT	CASSYGSDSGDTQYF
-	TRBJ1-2	TRBV6-1	TGTGCCAGCAGTGAATTACTCTCCGGCTATGGCTACACCTTC	CASSELLSGYGYTF
TRBD2	TRBJ2-3	TRBV19	TGTGACCTCAGCAAGTTGGAGGGTCTAGCGGTTAGCACAGATACGCAGTATTTT	CDLSKLEGLAVSTDTQYF
-	TRBJ1-1	TRBV7-3	TGTGCCAGCAGCTTAACAGGGGGGGATAACACTGAAGCTTTCTTT	CASSLTGGDNTEAFF
-	TRBJ1-5	TRBV4-1	TGCGCCAGCAGCCAAGATCATGGGGCCAATCAGCCCCAGCATTTT	CASSQDHGANQPQHF
-	TRBJ1-1	TRBV7-9	TGTGCCAGCAGCTTAGGAGAGGCAGGGATGAACACTGAAGCTTTCTTT	CASSLGEAGMNTEAFF
-	TRBJ2-5	TRBV7-3	TGTGCCAGCAGCTTATCAGGGGAGACCCAGTACTTC	CASSLSGETQYF
-	TRBJ2-1	TRBV29-1	TGCAGCGTAACTCGGGGGAATGAGCAGTTCTTC	CSVTRGNEQFF
-	TRBJ2-5	TRBV10-3	TGTGCCATCAGTGAGTCCGACAGGTCGGAGACCCAGTACTTC	CAISESDRSETQYF
-	TRBJ1-1	TRBV9	TGTGCCAGCAGCGGGCGCAGGGAAGGTAACACTGAAGCTTTCTTT	CASSGRREGNTEAFF
TRBD1	TRBJ1-2	TRBV6-1	TGTGCCAGCAGTAAACAGGGGACGGATGGCTACACCTTC	CASSKQGTDGYTF
TRBD1	TRBJ1-1	TRBV12-5	TGTGCTAGTGGTTCCCCGACAGGGATGAACACTGAAGCTTTCTTT	CASGSPTGMNTEAFF
TRBD1	TRBJ1-1	TRBV6-1	TGTGCCAGCAGTCTTACAGGGGACACTGAAGCTTTCTTT	CASSLTGDTEAFF
TRBD2	TRBJ2-1	TRBV29-1	TGCAGCGTTGAAGATCTTGATAGGGGAGGGGAGCAGTTCTTC	CSVEDLDRGGEQFF
TRBD2	TRBJ2-3	TRBV19	TGTGCCAGTAGTATAGACCGGGGGGGGATGGCCGATACGCAGTATTTT	CASSIDRGGMADTQYF
-	TRBJ1-1	TRBV28	TGTGCCAGCAGTTCACCCACGAGGGCTGAAGCTTTCTTT	CASSSPTRAEAFF
TRBD1	TRBJ1-2	TRBV29-1	TGCAGCGTTGGCAGGGGGCGCCCCGGCTATGGCTACACCTTC	CSVGRGRPGYGYTF
-	TRBJ2-5	TRBV30	TGTGCCTGGAGGCCTAGGGGCGGTGGAGAGACCCAGTACTTC	CAWRPRGGGETQYF
TRBD1	TRBJ1-1	TRBV7-9	TGTGCCAGCAGTCAACTAGCAGGGGGCCTAATAACGATGAACACTGAAGCTTTCTTT	CASSQLAGGLITMNTEAFF
TRBD1	TRBJ1-5	TRBV4-1	TGCGCCAGCAGCCACCCCTCAGGCAGGGGGGCGGGAAATCAGCCCCAGCATTTT	CASSHPSGRGAGNQPQHF
TRBD1	TRBJ1-6	TRBV27	TGTGCCAGCAAGGGACAGGGTCGCTCACCCCTCCACTTT	CASKGQGRSPLHF
-	TRBJ2-5	TRBV5-4	TGTGCCACCGAGCGTGGGCAGGGGAATAGGGGCGAGACCCAGTACTTC	CATERGQGNRGETQYF
-	TRBJ1-1	TRBV9	TGTGCCAGCAGCTCCCGGACCGGGACAAAGAACACTGAAGCTTTCTTT	CASSSRTGTKNTEAFF
-	TRBJ2-1	TRBV20-1	TGCAGTGCCAGGTACAATGAGCAGTTCTTC	CSARYNEQFF
-	TRBJ1-5	TRBV6-1	TGTGCCAGCAGTTCCGCGGCCAGGAGGATTCAGCCCCAGCATTTT	CASSSAARRIQPQHF
TRBD1	TRBJ1-1	TRBV6-1	TGTGCCAGCAGTGATCCGGCCAGGGGGTGGAACACTGAAGCTTTCTTT	CASSDPARGWNTEAFF
-	TRBJ1-2	TRBV19	TGTGCCAGTAGTTCCCCAGAAACAGGACCTAACTATGGCTACACCTTC	CASSSPETGPNYGYTF